The 11 T cell receptor beta chains below all came from one sample that was sequenced in a study of blood T cell repertoires in COVID-19. Sequenced by immunoSEQ multiplex PCR; TCRdb stores in-frame clones only, minus some. The sample carries about 380,000 clones, 81% recorded once. The source material was peripheral blood. The receptor source for this set is a human donor with acute or convalescent COVID-19. The donor label of this sample is uncertain.

CDR3: CASSSRVINQPQHF. Here the CDR3 DNA reads TGTGCCAGCAGTAGTCGGGTGATCAATCAGCCCCAGCATTTT. The rearrangement links TRBV28 to TRBJ1-5; no reliable D call. The CDR3 consists of 14 residues. The germline gives CDR1 MDHEN, CDR2 SYDVKM. Trimming removed 5 bases from V and 3 bases from J, with 11 bases in between.

The CDR3 sequence is CASTQGRDLNTEAFF. The CDR3 coding sequence is TGTGCCAGCACCCAGGGGAGGGATCTGAACACTGAAGCTTTCTTT. The chain carries TRBV5-5 and TRBJ1-1; D may be TRBD1 (6 bases). The CDR3 consists of 15 residues. CDR1 and CDR2 (germline): SGHKS, YYEKEE (reference sequence). The V and J ends lost 6 bases and 0 bases respectively, with 15 bases between them.

Only one count was recorded for this clone. The chain links TRBV6-5 to TRBJ2-7, with D tentatively TRBD1 (6 bases). The CDR3 is 15 residues long. Trimming removed 7 bases from V and 0 bases from J, with 16 bases in between. Germline V lookup: CDR1 MNHEY, CDR2 SVGAGI. The CDR3 DNA sequence: TGTGCCAGCATTCCAACCGGGACAATCTCCTACGAGCAGTACTTC. Residues: CASIPTGTISYEQYF.

V gene TRBV7-9 combines with J gene TRBJ1-5; D not certain. Trimming took 3 bases from V and 6 from J, leaving 12 bases between them. The CDR3 covers 14 residues. CDR1 and CDR2 from the germline V gene are SEHNR and FQNEAQ (reference sequence). CDR3 amino acids: CASSFGGWGQPQHF. The CDR3 DNA is TGTGCCAGCAGCTTCGGCGGGTGGGGTCAGCCCCAGCATTTT. The full variable domain, with the rest looked up from reference TRBV7-9 and TRBJ1-5, is DTGVSQNPRHKITKRGQNVTFRCDPISEHNRLYWYRQTLGQGPEFLTYFQNEAQLEKSRLLSDRFSAERPKGSFSTLEIQRTEQGDSAMYLCASSFGGWGQPQHFGDGTRLSIL.

CDR3 bases: TGTGCCAGCAGTCCCCCCCACCGGGACTCCACGAAACATTTT. Translated: CASSPPHRDSTKHF. V usage is TRBV28 and J usage is TRBJ1-5; possible D gene TRBD1, 5 bases. V lost 5 bases and J 16 bases, leaving 24 bases between the germline ends. This CDR3 has 14 residues. Germline V gene lookup returns CDR1 MDHEN and CDR2 SYDVKM. The full variable domain, its missing parts supplied by reference TRBV28 and TRBJ1-5, is DVKVTQSSRYLVKRTGEKVFLECVQDMDHENMFWYRQDPGLGLRLIYFSYDVKMKEKGDIPEGYSVSREKKERFSLILESASTNQTSMYLCASSPPHRDSTKHFGDGTRLSIL.

This chain joins TRBV6-1 and TRBJ2-7, with unresolved D. Trimming cost V 1 base and J 2 bases, with 12 bases left between them. The CDR3 length is 15 residues. Germline V gene sequence: CDR1 MNHNS, CDR2 SASEGT. Here the CDR3 DNA reads TGTGCCAGCAGTGAAGGTTACGGAGATACCTACGAGCAGTACTTC. Protein: CASSEGYGDTYEQYF.

V usage is TRBV6-2 or TRBV6-3 and J usage is TRBJ2-2; 11 bases align to TRBD1. The germline gives CDR1 MNHEY, CDR2 SVGEGT. The CDR3 is 16 residues long. V lost 5 bases to trimming and J lost 6 bases; unmatched junction nucleotides: 8. The CDR3 DNA is TGTGCCAGCAGTGACCGGACAGGGGGCGCATCCGGGGAGCTGTTTTTT. As protein: CASSDRTGGASGELFF.

Only a few counts were recorded for this clone. The chain joins TRBV7-2 to TRBJ1-5; D possibly corresponds to TRBD1 (5 bases). The length of the CDR3 is 13 residues. The V gene's germline CDR1 is SGHTA and CDR2 FQGNSA. Trimming removed 3 bases from V and 4 bases from J, with 7 bases in between. The CDR3 DNA reads as TGTGCCAGCAGCTTGGGGACTAATCAGCCCCAGCATTTT. Protein product: CASSLGTNQPQHF.

The rearrangement uses TRBV5-8 and TRBJ2-2; tentative D call: TRBD1 (5 bases). Trimming took 7 bases from V and 1 from J, leaving 14 bases between them. The germline V gene has CDR1 SGHTS and CDR2 YDEGEE. This CDR3 is built from 15 residues. CDR3 in amino acids: CASFRGLMNTGELFF. The CDR3 DNA follows: TGTGCCAGCTTTAGGGGATTAATGAACACCGGGGAGCTGTTTTTT.

The V and J genes are TRBV6-5 and TRBJ2-1, with a possible D match to TRBD2 (5 bases). Deletions cut 4 bases from V and 5 bases from J, with 15 bases between. CDR3 length: 15 residues. From germline, CDR1 is MNHEY and CDR2 SVGAGI. This chain's CDR3 is CASSSFRGVNNEQFF. CDR3 sequence (DNA): TGTGCCAGCAGTTCATTCCGGGGAGTAAACAATGAGCAGTTCTTC.

The chain is built from TRBV30 and TRBJ1-1; 9 bases map to TRBD1. CDR1 is GTSNPN and CDR2 is SVGIG in the germline V gene (reference sequence). The CDR3 runs to 15 residues. V gave up 3 bases and J gave up 0 bases; unmatched junction bases: 5. DNA for the CDR3: TGTGCCTGGAGGGGACAGGGAGTCATGAACACTGAAGCTTTCTTT. It is translated as CAWRGQGVMNTEAFF.